The 8 T cell receptor beta chains listed next were all sequenced from one sample in a study of T cell repertoires in cytomegalovirus infection (dated by TCRdb to 2018 to 2020). The label giving this sample's treatment or condition can be read as: in vitro stimulation with specific CMV peptide epitopes to enrich CMV-specific T cells. TCRdb records Illumina HiSeq 1500 as the sequencer. In-frame beta chains were kept once TCRdb had trimmed the public reads at Q25 with fastp and called clones with MiXCR. For every CDR3 protein sequence, its rows merge into one entry that carries the most common genes and DNA. In all, the sample holds around 39,000 distinct CDR3 sequences, and 40% to 65% of those were seen once. 90% of the sample is held by the ten biggest clonotypes. These receptors have no known antigen. This material consisted of CD8+ T cells from cultured PBMCs, taken from culture after CMV antigen stimulation. The receptors stem from a human donor in good health (CMV status not recorded). Some clones in this sample may be carry-over from other donors' samples.

Remarks on this clonotype: The CDR3 carries no conserved terminal phenylalanine or tryptophan, so it likely arises from a read error. It is unclear where the CDR3 begins or ends on the DNA, so no DNA is shown, and the CDR3 is as TCRdb lists it. V and J are TRBV7-9 and TRBJ1-1; TRBD1, the table's D call, was not compared with the DNA. CDR1 is SEHNR, CDR2 FQNEAQ, per germline (reference sequence). Both ends counted, the CDR3 spans 16 residues. The CDR3 is CASSLHDRGSRTEFFV.

V gene TRBV7-9 combines with J gene TRBJ2-1; D perhaps matches TRBD2 (5 bases). Germline V lookup: CDR1 SEHNR, CDR2 FQNEAQ (reference sequence). The CDR3 totals 15 residues. The V gene lost 5 bases and the J gene lost 1 base, with 12 bases spanning the gap. The DNA of the CDR3 is TGTGCCAGCAGCCCGAGGGTACCGTCCTACAATGAGCAGTTCTTC. Translated: CASSPRVPSYNEQFF.

This clonotype was seen only once. The chain links TRBV10-3 to TRBJ2-3, with 12 bases fitting TRBD2. The CDR3 has 18 residues. CDR1 is ENHRY and CDR2 is SYGVKD in the germline V gene. With 6 bases clipped from V and 3 bases from J, the junction kept 13 bases outside the gene matches. Here the CDR3 DNA reads TGTGCCATCAGGTCCGATGGAGCGACTAGCGGGGGAACAGATACGCAGTATTTT. It specifies CAIRSDGATSGGTDTQYF.

This clonotype was seen only a few times. V is TRBV12-3 or TRBV12-4 and J is TRBJ1-1; TRBD1 might be the D (5 bases). With 5 bases removed from V and 0 bases from J, the gap between germline ends came to 13 bases. The length of the CDR3 is 15 residues. CDR3 sequence reads: CASSLSRTLNTEAFF. CDR3 DNA sequence: TGTGCCAGCAGTCTTTCGAGGACACTGAACACTGAAGCTTTCTTT.

This clonotype was seen at least ten times. The gene calls are TRBV12-3 or TRBV12-4 and TRBJ1-5; D not resolved. Trimming cost V 7 bases and J 2 bases, with 9 bases left between them. The CDR3 covers 13 residues. The CDR3 is CASMRGGNQPQHF. The CDR3, as DNA: TGTGCCAGCATGCGGGGTGGCAATCAGCCCCAGCATTTT.

This clonotype was counted between two and nine times. The rearrangement joins TRBV9 to TRBJ2-2, with D unresolved. V lost 3 bases to trimming and J lost 4 bases, with 10 bases between them. CDR1 is SGDLS, CDR2 YYNGEE, per germline. The CDR3 is 14 amino acids. DNA for the CDR3: TGTGCCAGCAGCGAGTACTCGGGCACCGGGGAGCTGTTTTTT. Protein product: CASSEYSGTGELFF. Using reference TRBV9 and TRBJ2-2 for the parts outside the CDR3, the full variable domain is DSGVTQTPKHLITATGQRVTLRCSPRSGDLSVYWYQQSLDQGLQFLIQYYNGEERAKGNILERFSAQQFPDLHSELNLSSLELGDSALYFCASSEYSGTGELFFGEGSRLTVL.

This chain connects TRBV7-3 to TRBJ1-5; D unclear. V was trimmed by 7 bases and J by 7 bases, leaving 5 bases between them. The CDR3 runs to 10 residues. The germline V gene has CDR1 SGHTA and CDR2 FQGTGA. The CDR3 reads CASKWQPQHF. Written as DNA, the CDR3 is TGTGCCAGCAAATGGCAGCCCCAGCATTTT.

This clonotype was seen a handful of times. This sequence joins TRBV7-6 and TRBJ2-1, with 12 bases lining up with TRBD2. This CDR3 contains 13 residues. Germline V lookup: CDR1 SGHVS, CDR2 FNYEAQ. V was pared by 5 bases and J by 16 bases, with 9 bases of the junction left unmatched. CDR3 amino acids: CASSPSGTSGHFF. The CDR3 region has the DNA TGTGCCAGCAGCCCATCCGGGACTAGCGGGCACTTCTTC. The variable domain in full, completed from reference TRBV7-6 and TRBJ2-1, reads GAGVSQSPRYKVTKRGQDVALRCDPISGHVSLYWYRQALGQGPEFLTYFNYEAQQDKSGLPNDRFSAERPEGSISTLTIQRTEQRDSAMYRCASSPSGTSGHFFGPGTRLTVL.